This TCR beta chain was sequenced during a study of blood T cells in healthy people across ages (dated by TCRdb to between 2015 and 2016). With regard to the full study: In model experiments, roughly one uniquely barcoded TCR beta cDNA molecule per two T cells was captured by template switching. The study measured age-related changes in TCR beta repertoire diversity using deep sequencing normalized with unique cDNA molecular identifiers. The donors were split into four age groups: young (average around 16 years), middle-aged (about 40), aged (about 62) and long-lived (under 90). To avoid experimental bias, donors of different ages were randomly spread across the sequencing lanes. For two donors (one aged 18 to 29 and one aged 80 or older), the study analyzed two additional independent replicas of 1 million unique cDNA reads from the same blood draw. Study-wide findings and limitations: Compared with the aged group, more naive CD4+ T cells, fewer expanded clones and increased TCR diversity were shown by the long-lived group, suggesting age selection. Bulk unsorted PBMC profiling prevented conclusive comparison of naive and antigen-experienced compartments. Observed TCR beta diversity per million T cells fell roughly linearly with age, and a significant reduction was already apparent by age roughly 40. The CMV infection status of donors was not known, potentially confounding age-related changes in expanded clonotypes. Total diversity estimates from one million sequenced T cells were considered lower bounds and underestimates. There was a strong correlation between observed TCR beta diversity and the percentage of naive T cells measured by flow cytometry.

According to the germline V gene, CDR1 reads LGHNA and CDR2 reads YNFKEQ. The CDR3, from cysteine to phenylalanine, totals 16 residues. Just CDR3 DNA is preserved here, 48 bases in frame from base 1. Details on this clonotype: Its antigen is not yet known. No per-base quality is available; no much larger clone lies one base away.

The receptor library was made with 5' RACE. TCRdb records Illumina HiSeq 2500 as the sequencer. A second PCR of roughly 7 to 11 cycles was performed with a sample-barcoded 5' primer and a J-beta primer mix. A template-switch 5' adaptor carrying 12 random nucleotides introduced a unique molecular identifier onto each TCR beta cDNA molecule. At least 3 million CDR3-containing paired-end reads were obtained from each sample. First-strand cDNA synthesis was performed from all RNA using the Mint cDNA synthesis kit, with priming by a TRBC-specific oligonucleotide. Following uracil-DNA glycosylase treatment, a first 18-cycle PCR with universal primers M1SS and BC2_uni_R was performed on all cDNA. In the source study's methods: Normalization of each sample was performed by random selection of 1 million high-quality reads, each carrying a distinct molecular identifier. Instead of being binned into consensus sequences, reads that shared molecular identifiers were thrown out. MiTCR, with a Q25 quality threshold and the strictest error-elimination algorithm, was used for CDR3 identification, clonotype clustering and error correction. A nonparametric unseen species model with Euler transformation was used to estimate lower-bound total TCR beta diversity. TCRdb reprocessing: public reads trimmed at Q25 with fastp, clones called with MiXCR, in-frame beta chains kept. When rows share a CDR3 protein, they turn into one entry using the most common DNA and genes. The V and J calls here are based on TCRdb, not the publication. The sample contains 1,500,000 or so distinct CDR3 sequences, roughly 60% of them found a single time. The ten top clones hold over 5.5% of the sample.

Systemically healthy Caucasian individuals from Russia, 35 to 50 in total and aged roughly 6 to 100 years, were included as donors. Approximately 9 milliliters of peripheral blood were collected from each donor into EDTA-treated Vacutainer tubes. Ficoll-Paque density-gradient centrifugation was used to isolate PBMCs, with at least 7 million per sample. Trizol reagent was used to extract total RNA from the PBMCs, yielding at least 6 micrograms per sample. Naive CD45RAhigh/CD27high T cell percentages were measured by flow cytometry on a PBMC aliquot from every donor. This receptor chain uses TRBV4-2 and TRBJ2-7; TRBD2 fits 7 bases in the junction. The DNA end is a closer match to TRBJ2-5, so the J assignment may be wrong. The clonotype originates from a man younger than 30 in good health. Material for sequencing was blood. The DNA reads TGTGCCAGCAGCCAAAGAAATCCCAGCGGGGCGGAGACCCAGTACTTC. This is translated as CASSQRNPSGAETQYF.